The clone carrying this T cell receptor beta chain was observed a handful of times. Its antigen is unidentified. The unsorted samples had some 83 million PBMCs used for genomic DNA. This entry is derived from a study of shared clonotypes between healthy human individuals. Per the germline V gene, CDR1 is SGDLS and CDR2 is YYNGEE. After removal of 4 bases from V and 1 base from J, the junction contained 7 bases not matched to a gene. The CDR3 covers 15 residues. For every subset, genomic DNA was evenly distributed across several immunoSEQ plates. Method: immunoSEQ multiplex PCR; TCRdb's copy keeps in-frame clones and lacks some. Seen here are hundreds of thousands of clones, over 60% observed once, and the top ten hold around 12%. General study results and limits: The study sampled only blood, and tissue repertoires likely differ.

The chain combines TRBV9 with TRBJ2-7, with 8 positions matching TRBD2. Sequencing was carried out using PBMCs. The TCR was taken from a woman aged 40 to 50 in good health. Some clones in this sample may be carry-over from other donors' samples. Here the CDR3 DNA reads TGTGCCAGCAGCCCCTCCATAGCGGGGTCCTACGAGCAGTACTTC. Translated: CASSPSIAGSYEQYF.